This T cell receptor beta chain was profiled in a study of cytomegalovirus exposure and HLA in healthy donors. Study-level background: Previous work identified around 120 million unique TCR beta sequences from 200 million or so T cells. General study points: Researchers counted 180 or so TCR beta chains as cytomegalovirus-associated. Follow-up analysis seemed to connect common viral pathogens with several of the most significant clusters identified.

This clone has only a few counts. Antigen specificity is unknown. Germline V CDR1 and CDR2: SGHRS, YFSETQ. The CDR3 has 16 residues. With 4 bases clipped from V and 4 bases from J, the junction kept 10 bases outside the gene matches. The primer mix had 60 Vbeta and 13 Jbeta primers. Profiling relied on immunoSEQ multiplex PCR, and the TCRdb table lists in-frame clones only, not all of them. This table has about 130,000 clones, roughly a sixth appearing once. The TCR sequence derives from a female donor in good health and CMV-seropositive. V is TRBV5-1 and J is TRBJ2-3, with 9 nucleotides matching TRBD2. The sample comprised PBMCs. The DNA for the CDR3 is TGCGCCAGCAGCCCCGAGGCGGGAGGGCTCCCAGATACGCAGTATTTT. Translating it yields CASSPEAGGLPDTQYF.